The rows below give T cell receptor beta chains drawn from one sample of a study of blood T cell repertoires in COVID-19. This table comes from immunoSEQ multiplex PCR, and its TCRdb copy is limited to in-frame clones, with some not included. There are approximately 300,000 clones in the sample; roughly 87% occur only once, and less than 6% lies in the top ten. The sample was PBMCs or T cells enriched from blood (not recorded which). These receptors all stem from a woman under 40 who had recovered from COVID-19. CDR3s leave out the opening cysteine and the closing phenylalanine or tryptophan. Fields, in order: J gene, V gene, CDR3 protein.

TRBJ2-3 TRBV5-5 ASSLGGGRTDTQY
TRBJ2-2 TRBV9 ASTLGSVGELF
TRBJ1-2 TRBV5-1 ASSSRTGNFDGYT
TRBJ1-2 TRBV5-1 ASSLAGSTSYGYT
TRBJ1-6 TRBV5-6 ASSFGQGNSPLH
TRBJ2-7 TRBV3-1/TRBV3-2 ASSQGGAGGYEQY
TRBJ1-1 TRBV4-3 ASSQVGSKNTEAF
TRBJ1-1 TRBV5-6 ASSLLRGTEAF
TRBJ2-3 TRBV9 ASSYTGQTSTDTQY
TRBJ1-4 TRBV5-1 ASSPWTGEHEKLF
TRBJ2-4 TRBV15 ATSRGGELAKNIQY
TRBJ1-2 TRBV9 ASSVEDSRRGYT
TRBJ2-2 TRBV11-2 ASSPDLGSSGGELF
TRBJ2-7 TRBV27 ASSFGGRTLYEQY
TRBJ2-6 TRBV5-4 ASNPIAGANVLT
TRBJ2-3 TRBV5-3 ARSPSGVGTDTQY
TRBJ1-5 TRBV27 ASSLLNGAGASNQPQH
TRBJ1-2 TRBV18 ASSPEQGGYT
TRBJ2-2 TRBV14 ASSLLPGRGPTGELF